In this sample, the clone carrying this T cell receptor beta chain turned up a few times. The data are from a study of blood T cell repertoires in COVID-19. Whole-study context: Sites in the United States, Italy and Spain provided acute and convalescent COVID-19 samples. The analysed material was cDNA or gDNA that came from T cells, B-cell-depleted T cells, or PBMCs.

Trimming removed 3 bases from V and 8 bases from J, with 17 bases in between. Germline assignment: CDR1 MGHDK and CDR2 SYGVNS. The CDR3 has 15 residues. Per the study methods: Nucleated cell counts were estimated from reference gene primer amplification. Clones were read by immunoSEQ multiplex PCR, and TCRdb kept only the in-frame ones, dropping some. D and trimming come from the DNA, and the V and J calls and clone size come from that table. In the table there are approximately 270,000 clones, 87% of which are singletons. Source material: peripheral blood. This sequence was found in a man younger than 35 with active or convalescent COVID-19. The chain links TRBV25-1 to TRBJ1-3; the D is unclear. This CDR3 is CASSDPNTGVYTIYF. The DNA of the CDR3 is TGTGCCAGCAGTGACCCCAACACGGGAGTTTACACCATATATTTT.